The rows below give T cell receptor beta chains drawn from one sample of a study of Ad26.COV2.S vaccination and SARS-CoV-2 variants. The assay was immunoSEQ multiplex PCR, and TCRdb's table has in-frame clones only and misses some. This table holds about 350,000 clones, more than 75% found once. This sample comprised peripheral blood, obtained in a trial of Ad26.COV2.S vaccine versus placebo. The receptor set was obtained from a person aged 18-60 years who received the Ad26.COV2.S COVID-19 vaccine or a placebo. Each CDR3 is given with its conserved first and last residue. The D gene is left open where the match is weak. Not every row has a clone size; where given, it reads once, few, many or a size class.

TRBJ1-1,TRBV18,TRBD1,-,CASSPNRGLDTEAFF,TGTGCCAGCTCACCTAACAGGGGGCTCGACACTGAAGCTTTCTTT
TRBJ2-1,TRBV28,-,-,CASGSHNEQFF,TGTGCCAGCGGGAGTCACAATGAGCAGTTCTTC
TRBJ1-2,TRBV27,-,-,CASSLRGNYGYTF,TGTGCCAGCAGTTTGAGGGGTAACTATGGCTACACCTTC
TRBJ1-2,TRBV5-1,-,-,CASRLDSNYGYTF,TGCGCCAGCAGGTTGGACAGCAACTATGGCTACACCTTC
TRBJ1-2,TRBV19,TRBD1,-,CASSIRERDRAPLDYTF,TGTGCCAGTAGTATACGGGAACGGGACAGGGCACCTCTCGACTACACCTTC
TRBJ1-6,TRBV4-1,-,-,CASSQELGLGSPLHF,TGCGCCAGCAGCCAAGAACTCGGCCTTGGTTCACCCCTCCACTTT
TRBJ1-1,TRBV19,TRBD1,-,CASSLDRGPYTEAFF,TGTGCCAGTAGTCTCGACAGGGGGCCTTACACTGAAGCTTTCTTT
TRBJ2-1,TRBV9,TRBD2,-,CASSLRGTSQSREQFF,TGTGCCAGCAGCCTTAGGGGGACTAGCCAATCCCGGGAGCAGTTCTTC
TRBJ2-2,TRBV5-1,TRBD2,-,CASSLQGTRSSGELFF,TGCGCCAGCAGCTTGCAAGGGACTAGAAGTTCCGGGGAGCTGTTTTTT
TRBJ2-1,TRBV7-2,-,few,CASSSRGDEQFF,TGTGCCAGCAGCTCTAGAGGGGATGAGCAGTTCTTC